This TCR beta chain derives from a study of OX40 agonist ivuxolimab in advanced cancers. Sequencing was performed with immunoSEQ multiplex PCR; in TCRdb, only in-frame clones are kept and a portion is missing. In the table there are over 100,000 clones, roughly nine tenths of which are singletons. The sample in question was CD4+ or CD8+ T cells sorted from blood, obtained in a trial of the OX40 agonist ivuxolimab. The sequence was collected from an adult with an advanced solid tumor such as melanoma, head and neck, liver or kidney cancer.

CDR3 in amino acids: CASSLSGGGQQYF. The CDR3 DNA reads TGTGCCAGCAGCCTATCAGGTGGGGGTCAGCAGTACTTC. The rearrangement joins TRBV7-9 to TRBJ2-7, with D perhaps TRBD1 or TRBD2 (5 bases each). The CDR3 runs to 13 residues. The V gene's germline CDR1 is SEHNR and CDR2 FQNEAQ (reference sequence). V lost 5 bases and J lost 8, with 16 bases in between.